The clone carrying this T cell receptor (beta chain) was counted a single time. Other nucleotide sequences in the sample specify the same CDR3. With 5 bases clipped from V and 7 bases from J, the junction kept 16 bases outside the gene matches. This CDR3 spans 16 amino acids. CDR1 LGHNA and CDR2 YSLEER come from the germline V gene. The assay was immunoSEQ multiplex PCR, and TCRdb's table has in-frame clones only and misses some. Altogether some 700,000 clones are present, around 89% being singletons, with the ten largest covering over 0.008%. This sample was included in a study of shared T cell receptors in the human thymus. These records were also assigned to another study, of human thymus T cells. That work contributes: Corrective heart surgery yielded the resections from which the thymus tissue came. Among thymic and blood repertoires, usage of V and J genes appeared biased. Related research reported highly overlapping thymic repertoires among unrelated individuals.

The receptor comes from a boy in the first two years of life with a congenital heart defect. This rearrangement joins TRBV4-3 to TRBJ2-7; 8 nucleotides line up with TRBD2. Sequencing was carried out using thymocytes. DNA for the CDR3: TGCGCCAGCAGCTCATCTCCCCCGGGAGGGCCCGAAGAGCAGTACTTC. Translated: CASSSSPPGGPEEQYF.